Shown below are 26 T cell receptor beta chains from a single sample sequenced in a study of blood T cell repertoires in COVID-19. Sequencing was performed with immunoSEQ multiplex PCR; in TCRdb, only in-frame clones are kept and a portion is missing. Of about 130,000 clones detected, about 88% appear once; the ten largest clones hold roughly 1.2%. Sequencing was carried out using peripheral blood. All receptors come from a woman older than 75 with acute or convalescent COVID-19.

The chain links TRBV6-5 to TRBJ1-6; D possibly corresponds to TRBD1 (6 bases). Trimming removed 2 bases from V and 10 bases from J, with 12 bases in between. CDR3 length: 14 residues. Germline V gene sequence: CDR1 MNHEY, CDR2 SVGAGI. For the CDR3, the DNA is TGTGCCAGCAGTTACCGGCAGGGGTGGTCACCCCTCCACTTT. Protein: CASSYRQGWSPLHF.

The chain links TRBV6-5 to TRBJ2-7, with 11 bases fitting TRBD2. The CDR3 has 13 residues. The V gene's germline CDR1 is MNHEY and CDR2 SVGAGI. Trimming took 5 bases from V and 3 from J; bases not matched to a gene: 0. CDR3 nucleotide sequence: TGTGCCAGCAGTCTAGCGGGAGGCTACGAGCAGTACTTC. As protein: CASSLAGGYEQYF.

The V and J genes are TRBV2 and TRBJ2-3; 7 bases fit TRBD2. V lost 6 bases and J lost 7; bases outside the gene matches: 16. Germline CDR1 and CDR2: SNHLY and FYNNEI. The CDR3 extends over 16 amino acids. Here the CDR3 DNA reads TGTGCCAGCAGCCGTAACCCTAGCGGAATCATCTATACGCAGTATTTT. Its protein is CASSRNPSGIIYTQYF.

CDR3 DNA sequence: TGTGCCAGCAGTATGCAGGGTGCAACTAATGAAAAACTGTTTTTT. It yields the protein CASSMQGATNEKLFF. The V call is TRBV2, the J call TRBJ1-4, with a possible D match to TRBD1 (5 bases). V lost 5 bases and J 0 bases, leaving 10 bases between the germline ends. The CDR3 spans 15 residues. CDR1 and CDR2 (germline): SNHLY, FYNNEI.

This chain uses TRBV19 with TRBJ2-3, with TRBD1 matching over 8 bases. V dropped 2 bases and J dropped 0; count of bases not matched to a gene: 10. CDR1 is LNHDA and CDR2 is SQIVND in the germline V gene (reference sequence). This CDR3 is 18 amino acids long. CDR3 nucleotides: TGTGCCAGTAGTATATCTGTTTACAGGGGGTCTAGCACAGATACGCAGTATTTT. This codes for CASSISVYRGSSTDTQYF.

This chain uses TRBV2 with TRBJ2-2; 7 bases map to TRBD1. Germline values: CDR1 SNHLY, CDR2 FYNNEI. This CDR3 has 14 amino acids. The trim removed 5 bases at V and 6 bases at J, leaving 6 bases unmatched. CDR3 region: CASSYRGRSGELFF. CDR3 nucleotides: TGTGCCAGCAGTTACAGGGGCCGGTCCGGGGAGCTGTTTTTT.

The chain combines TRBV5-1 with TRBJ2-1; a weak D match, TRBD2 (6 bases). Germline values: CDR1 SGHRS, CDR2 YFSETQ. Trimming stripped 0 bases from V and 5 bases from J, with 15 bases between. CDR3 length: 16 residues. This CDR3 is CASSLDRTIHNNEQFF. For the CDR3, the DNA is TGCGCCAGCAGCTTGGATCGGACTATCCACAACAATGAGCAGTTCTTC.

The chain has TRBV5-1 and TRBJ1-2; a weak D match, TRBD1 (6 bases). V dropped 2 bases and J dropped 5 bases, with 16 bases sitting between them. The CDR3 consists of 15 residues. The V gene's germline CDR1 is SGHRS and CDR2 YFSETQ. In DNA form, the CDR3 reads TGCGCCAGCAGCTTCAACCCGAGACAGGAATATGGCTACACCTTC. Translating it yields CASSFNPRQEYGYTF.

The V gene is TRBV28, the J gene TRBJ2-7; D unresolved. This CDR3 is built from 12 residues. CDR1 and CDR2 (germline): MDHEN, SYDVKM. Trimming stripped 6 bases from V and 2 bases from J, with 8 bases between. Here the CDR3 reads CASSPPAYEQYF. For the CDR3, the DNA is TGTGCCAGCAGCCCTCCGGCCTACGAGCAGTACTTC.

The genes are TRBV9 and TRBJ2-3, with 9 bases aligning to TRBD2. Germline trimming cut 3 bases from V and 6 bases from J; bases unmatched to any gene: 11. CDR1 and CDR2 (germline): SGDLS, YYNGEE. The CDR3 consists of 16 residues. CDR3 sequence: CASSGGGGLESDTQYF. CDR3 nucleotides: TGTGCCAGCAGCGGCGGGGGGGGACTAGAGTCCGATACGCAGTATTTT. The full variable domain, rest sourced from reference TRBV9 and TRBJ2-3, is DSGVTQTPKHLITATGQRVTLRCSPRSGDLSVYWYQQSLDQGLQFLIQYYNGEERAKGNILERFSAQQFPDLHSELNLSSLELGDSALYFCASSGGGGLESDTQYFGPGTRLTVL.

This chain links TRBV5-1 with TRBJ2-1; D perhaps matches TRBD2 (6 bases). V was shortened by 2 bases and J by 0 bases, with 12 bases between the two germline ends. This CDR3 is built from 16 residues. Germline V gives CDR1 SGHRS, CDR2 YFSETQ. CDR3 DNA: TGCGCCAGCAGCTTACGCCCGGGGGACTCCTACAATGAGCAGTTCTTC. Its translation is CASSLRPGDSYNEQFF.

The chain combines TRBV6-4 with TRBJ2-1, with D possibly being TRBD2 (6 bases). Per the germline V gene, CDR1 is MRHNA and CDR2 is SNTAGT. V lost 4 bases and J lost 1, with 17 bases in between. The CDR3 covers 17 residues. CDR3 amino acids: CASSVWRGPVSYNEQFF. The CDR3 nucleotides are TGTGCCAGCAGTGTTTGGCGGGGACCCGTTTCCTACAATGAGCAGTTCTTC.

V and J are TRBV4-2 and TRBJ1-1; TRBD1 aligns across 8 bases. The CDR3 runs 14 residues. From germline, CDR1 is LGHNA and CDR2 YNFKEQ. The V gene end was trimmed by 2 bases and the J gene end by 4 bases; junction bases not matched to a gene: 3. The CDR3 loop reads CASSQWTGSTEAFF. The CDR3, as DNA: TGTGCCAGCAGCCAATGGACAGGGAGCACTGAAGCTTTCTTT.

The CDR3 DNA reads TGTGCCAGCATAGACAGGGGAGAAGTCCAGCCCCAGCATTTT. This sequence encodes CASIDRGEVQPQHF. The V and J genes are TRBV6-6 and TRBJ1-5, with 8 bases lining up with TRBD1. The V and J ends lost 7 bases and 7 bases, in that order; junction bases with no gene match: 9. Germline V gene data show CDR1 as MNHNY and CDR2 as SVGAGI (reference sequence). CDR3 length: 14 amino acids.

This clone has just one count. This CDR3 is CASTRRATNEKLFF. CDR3 nucleotide sequence: TGTGCCAGCACCCGGAGGGCAACTAATGAAAAACTGTTTTTT. The rearrangement links TRBV11-2 to TRBJ1-4; D unclear. In germline, CDR1 is SGHAT, CDR2 FQNNGV. The V gene lost 7 bases and the J gene lost 0 bases, with 9 bases spanning the gap. This CDR3 spans 14 amino acids.

Only one count was recorded for this clone. V is TRBV5-4 and J is TRBJ2-5; 9 nucleotides agree with TRBD1. The CDR3 covers 16 residues. Germline V lookup: CDR1 SGHNT, CDR2 YYREEE (reference sequence). The J segment lost 4 bases and the V segment lost 0 bases, leaving 7 bases of the junction unmatched. The CDR3 loop reads CASSLGGTGSGETQYF. The CDR3, as DNA: TGTGCCAGCAGCTTGGGGGGGACAGGGTCGGGAGAGACCCAGTACTTC.

The gene calls are TRBV3-1 (or the pseudogene TRBV3-2) and TRBJ2-6; 9 bases fit TRBD1. V dropped 0 bases and J dropped 0; count of bases not matched to a gene: 6. Germline values: CDR1 LGHDT, CDR2 YNNKEL (reference sequence). CDR3 length: 19 residues. CDR3 residues: CASSQERTGVISGANVLTF. DNA of the CDR3: TGTGCCAGCAGCCAAGAAAGGACAGGGGTCATCTCTGGGGCCAACGTCCTGACTTTC.

The genes are TRBV9 and TRBJ1-2; no reliable D call. Germline V gives CDR1 SGDLS, CDR2 YYNGEE. The length of the CDR3 is 15 residues. Trimming pared 4 bases from V and 4 bases from J, leaving 17 bases between. The CDR3: CASSPQERQTYGYTF. CDR3 in DNA: TGTGCCAGCAGCCCCCAAGAGAGACAAACCTATGGCTACACCTTC. Complete variable domain (other parts from reference TRBV9 and TRBJ1-2): DSGVTQTPKHLITATGQRVTLRCSPRSGDLSVYWYQQSLDQGLQFLIQYYNGEERAKGNILERFSAQQFPDLHSELNLSSLELGDSALYFCASSPQERQTYGYTFGSGTRLTVV.

The chain uses TRBV5-8 and TRBJ2-3; 8 positions match TRBD1. The CDR3 runs to 15 residues. The germline gives CDR1 SGHTS, CDR2 YDEGEE. The V segment lost 0 bases and the J segment 4 bases; nucleotides outside the gene matches: 4. The CDR3 loop is CASSLGRGLADTQYF. The CDR3 DNA follows: TGTGCCAGCAGCTTGGGCAGGGGGCTCGCAGATACGCAGTATTTT. Filled out from reference TRBV5-8 and TRBJ2-3, the complete variable domain reads EAGVTQSPTHLIKTRGQQATLRCSPISGHTSVYWYQQALGLGLQFLLWYDEGEERNRGNFPPRFSGRQFPNYSSELNVNALELEDSALYLCASSLGRGLADTQYFGPGTRLTVL.

This clone was seen once. The rearrangement joins TRBV2 to TRBJ1-5; unclear D gene. This CDR3 has 13 residues. V lost 5 bases and J lost 3, with 8 bases in between. The germline V gene has CDR1 SNHLY and CDR2 FYNNEI. The DNA of the CDR3 is TGTGCCAGCAGTCGCAGTCCCAATCAGCCCCAGCATTTT. This sequence encodes CASSRSPNQPQHF.

V and J are TRBV27 and TRBJ1-2, with 12 nucleotides matching TRBD1. The CDR3 sequence is 15 residues long. CDR1 and CDR2 from the germline V gene are MNHEY and SMNVEV (reference sequence). Unmatched junction bases numbered 2, after V lost 2 bases and J lost 4 bases. As DNA, the CDR3 is TGTGCCAGCAGTTTAGGGACAGGGGGCCGCTATGGCTACACCTTC. This encodes CASSLGTGGRYGYTF.

This rearrangement joins TRBV5-1 to TRBJ2-7, with TRBD1 as a possible D gene (6 bases). Germline CDR1 is SGHRS and CDR2 is YFSETQ. Trimming cost V 5 bases and J 1 base, with 13 bases left between them. There are 14 residues in the CDR3. CDR3: CASRSDSLSYEQYF. In DNA, the CDR3 is TGCGCCAGCAGATCGGACAGCTTGTCCTACGAGCAGTACTTC.

This chain joins TRBV27 and TRBJ2-1, with TRBD2 matching 9 bases. CDR3 length equals 17 residues. With V trimmed by 6 bases and J by 2 bases, 11 bases remained unmatched. Germline values: CDR1 MNHEY, CDR2 SMNVEV (reference sequence). For the CDR3, the DNA is TGTGCCAGCAGCCGCCAGCTGACTAGCGGACCCTACAATGAGCAGTTCTTC. Encoded protein: CASSRQLTSGPYNEQFF.

This clone was seen a few times. The V call is TRBV2, the J call TRBJ2-3; D remains ambiguous. Trimming left V 10 bases short and J 5 bases short, with 4 bases between. The CDR3 has 9 amino acids. Germline CDR1 SNHLY, CDR2 FYNNEI. In nucleotides, the CDR3 is TGTGCCACCTTAGATACGCAGTATTTT. This sequence encodes CATLDTQYF.

The V and J genes are TRBV12-3 or TRBV12-4 and TRBJ2-2, with D uncertain. The V end lost 5 bases, the J end lost 4 bases, and 8 bases lay between the germline ends. The CDR3 covers 13 residues. CDR3 nucleotide sequence: TGTGCCAGCAGTGCTCTATTCACCGGGGAGCTGTTTTTT. Translating it yields CASSALFTGELFF.

The V and J genes are TRBV15 and TRBJ2-7, with TRBD2 as a possible D gene (6 bases). This CDR3 is built from 15 residues. The ends were cut back, 0 bases at V and 2 bases at J, with 11 bases in the middle. Germline CDR1 and CDR2: LNHNV and YYDKDF (reference sequence). In nucleotides, the CDR3 is TGTGCCACCAGCAGAGATAAGGCGGGACCCTACGAGCAGTACTTC. It codes for CATSRDKAGPYEQYF.